This TCR beta chain emerged from a study of blood T cell repertoires in COVID-19. Study information: The study drew acute and convalescent COVID-19 samples from the United States, Italy and Spain. Sources were T cells, B-cell-depleted T cells, or PBMCs; the material itself was cDNA or gDNA.

Original analysis: Amplified reference gene primers provided the basis for estimating nucleated cell counts. The assay was immunoSEQ multiplex PCR, and TCRdb's table has in-frame clones only and misses some. D and trimming were read from the DNA, whereas the V and J calls and clone size are those reported in that table. The table has about 57,000 clones, around 79% seen once. Per germline, CDR1 SEHNR and CDR2 FQNEAQ (reference sequence). Losses at the gene ends were 5 bases for V and 4 bases for J; bases not matched to a gene: 7. There are 16 residues in the CDR3. The chain couples TRBV7-9 to TRBJ2-1, with 11 bases fitting TRBD2. This receptor was obtained from a man aged 55-75 years with acute or convalescent COVID-19. The sample consisted of peripheral blood. The CDR3 protein is CASSTPGTSGYNEQFF. As DNA, the CDR3 is TGTGCCAGCAGCACCCCCGGGACTAGCGGATACAATGAGCAGTTCTTC.